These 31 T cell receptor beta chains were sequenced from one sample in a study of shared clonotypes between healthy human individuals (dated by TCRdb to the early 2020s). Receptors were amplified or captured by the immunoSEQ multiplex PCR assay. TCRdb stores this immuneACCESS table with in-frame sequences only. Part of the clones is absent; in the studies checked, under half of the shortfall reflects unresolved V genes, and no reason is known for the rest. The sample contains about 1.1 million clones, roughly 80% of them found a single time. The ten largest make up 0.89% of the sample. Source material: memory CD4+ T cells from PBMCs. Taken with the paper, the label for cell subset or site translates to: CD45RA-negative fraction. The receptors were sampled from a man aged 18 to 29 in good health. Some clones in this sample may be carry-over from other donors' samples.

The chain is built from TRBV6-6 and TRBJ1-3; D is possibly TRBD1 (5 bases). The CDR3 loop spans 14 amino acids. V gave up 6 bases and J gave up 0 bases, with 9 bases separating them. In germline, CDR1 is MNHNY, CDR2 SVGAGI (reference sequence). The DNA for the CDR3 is TGTGCCAGCAGGGTCGACAGCTCTGGAAACACCATATATTTT. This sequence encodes CASRVDSSGNTIYF.

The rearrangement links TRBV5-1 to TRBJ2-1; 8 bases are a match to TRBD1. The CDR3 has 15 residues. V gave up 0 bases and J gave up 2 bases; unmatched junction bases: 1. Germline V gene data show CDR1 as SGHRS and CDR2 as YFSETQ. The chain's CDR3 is CASSLGTGTYNEQFF. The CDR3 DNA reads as TGCGCCAGCAGCTTGGGGACAGGGACCTACAATGAGCAGTTCTTC.

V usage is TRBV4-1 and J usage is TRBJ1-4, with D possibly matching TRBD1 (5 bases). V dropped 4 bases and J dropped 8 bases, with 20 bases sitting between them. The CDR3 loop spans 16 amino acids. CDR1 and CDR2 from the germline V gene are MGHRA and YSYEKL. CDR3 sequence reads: CASSRPGRQGGEKLFF. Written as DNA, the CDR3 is TGCGCCAGCAGCCGACCGGGACGGCAGGGAGGGGAAAAACTGTTTTTT.

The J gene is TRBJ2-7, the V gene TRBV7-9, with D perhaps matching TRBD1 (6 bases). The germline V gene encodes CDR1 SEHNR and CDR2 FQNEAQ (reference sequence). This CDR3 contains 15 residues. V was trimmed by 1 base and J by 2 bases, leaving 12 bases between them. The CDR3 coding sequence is TGTGCCAGCAGCTTAGATGGGACAACGGCCTACGAGCAGTACTTC. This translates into CASSLDGTTAYEQYF.

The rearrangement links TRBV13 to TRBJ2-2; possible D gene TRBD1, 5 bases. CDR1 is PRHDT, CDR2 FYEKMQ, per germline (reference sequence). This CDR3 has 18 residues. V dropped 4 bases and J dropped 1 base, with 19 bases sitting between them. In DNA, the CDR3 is TGTGCCAGCAGCTCTCTTGATCGTCGTCAGGGGAACACCGGGGAGCTGTTTTTT. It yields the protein CASSSLDRRQGNTGELFF. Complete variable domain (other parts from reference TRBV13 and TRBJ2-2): AAGVIQSPRHLIKEKRETATLKCYPIPRHDTVYWYQQGPGQDPQFLISFYEKMQSDKGSIPDRFSAQQFSDYHSELNMSSLELGDSALYFCASSSLDRRQGNTGELFFGEGSRLTVL.

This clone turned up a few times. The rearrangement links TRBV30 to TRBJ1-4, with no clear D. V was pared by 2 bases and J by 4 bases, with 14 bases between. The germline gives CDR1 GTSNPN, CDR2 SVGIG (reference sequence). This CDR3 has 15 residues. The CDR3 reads CAWSQQRLINEKLFF. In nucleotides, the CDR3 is TGTGCCTGGAGTCAGCAGAGACTCATTAATGAAAAACTGTTTTTT.

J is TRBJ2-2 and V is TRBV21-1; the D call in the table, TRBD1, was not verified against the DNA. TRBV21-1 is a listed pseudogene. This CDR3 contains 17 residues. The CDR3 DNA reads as TGTGCCAGCAGCAAAAAAGGGACAGGGGCGAACACCGGGGAGCTGTTTTTT. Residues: CASSKKGTGANTGELFF.

The CDR3 loop reads CASSPTGGGLAGNYEQYF. Here the CDR3 DNA reads TGCGCCAGCAGCCCGACAGGGGGCGGACTAGCGGGTAACTACGAGCAGTACTTC. The chain uses TRBV5-1 and TRBJ2-7; TRBD2 is a possible D gene (11 bases). V was clipped by 4 bases and J by 3 bases, with 26 bases between them. CDR3 length: 18 residues. Germline loops: CDR1 SGHRS, CDR2 YFSETQ.

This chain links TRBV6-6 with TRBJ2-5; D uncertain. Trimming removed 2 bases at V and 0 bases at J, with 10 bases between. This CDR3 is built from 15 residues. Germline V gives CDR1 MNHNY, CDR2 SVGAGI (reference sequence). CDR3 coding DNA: TGTGCCAGCAGTTACGGGCGGCTAAACCAAGAGACCCAGTACTTC. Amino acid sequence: CASSYGRLNQETQYF.

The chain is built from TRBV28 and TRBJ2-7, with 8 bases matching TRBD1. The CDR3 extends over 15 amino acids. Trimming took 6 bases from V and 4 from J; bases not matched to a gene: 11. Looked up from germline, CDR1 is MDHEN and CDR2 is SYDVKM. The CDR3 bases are TGTGCCAGCAGCCCCGGACAGGGTGGGTGGTACGAGCAGTACTTC. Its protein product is CASSPGQGGWYEQYF.

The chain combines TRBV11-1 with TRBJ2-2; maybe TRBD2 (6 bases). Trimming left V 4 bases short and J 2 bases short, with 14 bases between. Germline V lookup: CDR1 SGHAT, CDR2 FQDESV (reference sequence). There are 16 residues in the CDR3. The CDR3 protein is CASSSGTRQNTGELFF. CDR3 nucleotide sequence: TGTGCCAGCAGCTCGGGGACTCGACAAAACACCGGGGAGCTGTTTTTT.

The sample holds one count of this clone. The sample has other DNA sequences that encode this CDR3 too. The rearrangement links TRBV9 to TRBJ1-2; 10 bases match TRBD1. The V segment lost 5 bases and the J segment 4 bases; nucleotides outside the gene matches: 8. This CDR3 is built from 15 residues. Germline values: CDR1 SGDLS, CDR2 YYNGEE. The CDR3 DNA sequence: TGTGCCAGCAGTCAGAGGACAGGGGGAGGCTATGGCTACACCTTC. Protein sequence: CASSQRTGGGYGYTF.

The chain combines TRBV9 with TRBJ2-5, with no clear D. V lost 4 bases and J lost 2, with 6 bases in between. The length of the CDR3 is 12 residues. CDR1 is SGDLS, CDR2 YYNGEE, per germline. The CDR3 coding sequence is TGTGCCAGCAGCCTTCTACAAGAGACCCAGTACTTC. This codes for CASSLLQETQYF.

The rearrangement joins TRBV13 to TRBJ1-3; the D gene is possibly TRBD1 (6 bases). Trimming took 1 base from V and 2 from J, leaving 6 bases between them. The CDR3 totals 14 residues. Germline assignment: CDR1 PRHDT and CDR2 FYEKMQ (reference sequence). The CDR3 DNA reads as TGTGCCAGCAGCTTAGACAGGGCTGGAAACACCATATATTTT. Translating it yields CASSLDRAGNTIYF. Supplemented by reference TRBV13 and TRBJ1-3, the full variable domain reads AAGVIQSPRHLIKEKRETATLKCYPIPRHDTVYWYQQGPGQDPQFLISFYEKMQSDKGSIPDRFSAQQFSDYHSELNMSSLELGDSALYFCASSLDRAGNTIYFGEGSWLTVV.

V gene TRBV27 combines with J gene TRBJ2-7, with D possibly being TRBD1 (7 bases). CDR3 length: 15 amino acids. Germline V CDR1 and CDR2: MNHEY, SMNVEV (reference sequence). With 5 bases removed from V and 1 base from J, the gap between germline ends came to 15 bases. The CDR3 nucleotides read TGTGCCAGCAGTCCAACAGGGGAGGTGTCCTACGAGCAGTACTTC. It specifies CASSPTGEVSYEQYF.

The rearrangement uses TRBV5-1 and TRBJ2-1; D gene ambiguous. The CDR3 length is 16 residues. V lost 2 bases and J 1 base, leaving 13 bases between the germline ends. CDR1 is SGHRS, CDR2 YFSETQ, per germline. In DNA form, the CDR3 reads TGCGCCAGCAGCTTACCCCAGAGTGGTTCCTACAATGAGCAGTTCTTC. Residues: CASSLPQSGSYNEQFF.

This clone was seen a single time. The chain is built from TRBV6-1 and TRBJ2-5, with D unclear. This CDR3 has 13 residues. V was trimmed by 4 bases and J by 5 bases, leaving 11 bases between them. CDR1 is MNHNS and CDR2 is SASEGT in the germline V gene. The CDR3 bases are TGTGCCAGCAGTGCCCTCAATAGGGAGACCCAGTACTTC. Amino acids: CASSALNRETQYF.

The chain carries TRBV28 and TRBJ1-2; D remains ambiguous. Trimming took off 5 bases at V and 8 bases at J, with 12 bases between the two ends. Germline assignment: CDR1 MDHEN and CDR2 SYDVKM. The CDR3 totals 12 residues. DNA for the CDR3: TGTGCCAGCAGTCGGTTGGCTCGGGGCTACACCTTC. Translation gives CASSRLARGYTF.

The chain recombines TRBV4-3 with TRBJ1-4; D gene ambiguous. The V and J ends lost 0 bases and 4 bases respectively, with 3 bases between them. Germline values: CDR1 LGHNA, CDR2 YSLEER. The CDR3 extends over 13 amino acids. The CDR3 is CASSQERNEKLFF. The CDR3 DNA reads TGCGCCAGCAGCCAAGAGCGTAATGAAAAACTGTTTTTT.

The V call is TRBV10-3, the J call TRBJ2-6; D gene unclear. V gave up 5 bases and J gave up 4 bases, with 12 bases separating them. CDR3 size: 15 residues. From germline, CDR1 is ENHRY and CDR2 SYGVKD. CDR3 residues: CAISPGLAGANVLTF. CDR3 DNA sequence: TGTGCCATCAGTCCGGGTCTTGCCGGGGCCAACGTCCTGACTTTC.

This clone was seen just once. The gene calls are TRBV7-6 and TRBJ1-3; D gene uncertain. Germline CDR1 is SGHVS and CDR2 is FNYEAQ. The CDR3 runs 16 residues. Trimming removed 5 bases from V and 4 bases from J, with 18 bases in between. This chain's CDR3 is CASSSNLRAGGNTIYF. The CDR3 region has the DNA TGTGCCAGCAGCAGCAACTTGAGGGCTGGGGGAAACACCATATATTTT.

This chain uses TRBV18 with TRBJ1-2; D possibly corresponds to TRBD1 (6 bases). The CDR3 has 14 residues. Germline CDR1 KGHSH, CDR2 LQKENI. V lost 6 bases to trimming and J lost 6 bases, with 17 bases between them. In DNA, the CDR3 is TGTGCCAGCTCGGCAACCAGGGGTTTAGATGGCTACACCTTC. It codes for CASSATRGLDGYTF.

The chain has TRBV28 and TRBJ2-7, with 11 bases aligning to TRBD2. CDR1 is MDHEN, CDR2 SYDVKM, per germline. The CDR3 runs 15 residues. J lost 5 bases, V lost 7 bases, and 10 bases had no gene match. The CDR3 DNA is TGTGCCAGCACCCTCCTAGCGGGAGGCATTGACGAGCAGTACTTC. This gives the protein CASTLLAGGIDEQYF.

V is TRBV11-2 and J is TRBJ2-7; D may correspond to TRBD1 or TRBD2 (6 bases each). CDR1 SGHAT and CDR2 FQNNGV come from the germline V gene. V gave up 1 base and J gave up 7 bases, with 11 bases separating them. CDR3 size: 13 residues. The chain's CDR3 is CASSLAGAGEQYF. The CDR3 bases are TGTGCCAGCAGCTTAGCGGGGGCTGGGGAGCAGTACTTC.

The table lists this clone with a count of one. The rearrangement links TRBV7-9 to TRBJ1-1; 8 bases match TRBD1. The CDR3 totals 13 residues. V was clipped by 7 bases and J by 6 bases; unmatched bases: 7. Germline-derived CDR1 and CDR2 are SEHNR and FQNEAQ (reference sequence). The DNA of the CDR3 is TGTGCCAGCATCCGGACAGGGACGGCTGAAGCTTTCTTT. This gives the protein CASIRTGTAEAFF.

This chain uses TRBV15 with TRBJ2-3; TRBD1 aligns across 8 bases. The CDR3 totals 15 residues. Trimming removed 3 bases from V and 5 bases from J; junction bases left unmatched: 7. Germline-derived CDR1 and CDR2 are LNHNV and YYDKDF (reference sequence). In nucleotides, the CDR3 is TGTGCCACCAGCAGCAGCAGGGGGCCTGGAGATACGCAGTATTTT. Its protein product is CATSSSRGPGDTQYF.

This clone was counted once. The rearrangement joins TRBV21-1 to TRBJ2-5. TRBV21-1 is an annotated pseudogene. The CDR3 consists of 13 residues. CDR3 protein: CASSSLNRETQYF. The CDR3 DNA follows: TGTGCCAGCAGCTCCCTAAATAGGGAGACCCAGTACTTC.

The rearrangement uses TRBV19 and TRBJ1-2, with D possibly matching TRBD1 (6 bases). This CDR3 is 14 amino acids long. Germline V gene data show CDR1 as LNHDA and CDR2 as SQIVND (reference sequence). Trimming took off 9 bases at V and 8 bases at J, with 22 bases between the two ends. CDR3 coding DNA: TGTGCCAGCACCAAAATGGGGGGCGCAGGGGGCTACACCTTC. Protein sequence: CASTKMGGAGGYTF.

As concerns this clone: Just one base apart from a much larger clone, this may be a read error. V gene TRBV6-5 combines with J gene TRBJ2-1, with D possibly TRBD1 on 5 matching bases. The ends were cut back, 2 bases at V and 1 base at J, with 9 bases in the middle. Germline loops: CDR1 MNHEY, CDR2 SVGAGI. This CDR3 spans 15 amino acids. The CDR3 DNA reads TGTGCCAGCAGTTACAGGGGCGTTTCCTACAATGAGCAGTTCTTC. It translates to CASSYRGVSYNEQFF.

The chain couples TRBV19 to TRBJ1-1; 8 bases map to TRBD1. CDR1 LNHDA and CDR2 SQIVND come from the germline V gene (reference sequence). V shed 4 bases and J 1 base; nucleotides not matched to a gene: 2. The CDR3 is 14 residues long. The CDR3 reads CASSRTGQNTEAFF. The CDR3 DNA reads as TGTGCCAGTAGTAGGACAGGGCAGAACACTGAAGCTTTCTTT.

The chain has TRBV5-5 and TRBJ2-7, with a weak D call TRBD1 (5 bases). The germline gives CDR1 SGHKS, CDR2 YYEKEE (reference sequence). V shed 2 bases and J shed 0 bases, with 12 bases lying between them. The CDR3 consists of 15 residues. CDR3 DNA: TGTGCCAGCAGCTTTTATTCAGGGAACTCCTACGAGCAGTACTTC. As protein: CASSFYSGNSYEQYF.